These T cell receptor beta chains were read from a single sample in a study of cytomegalovirus exposure and HLA in healthy donors. This table comes from immunoSEQ multiplex PCR, and its TCRdb copy is limited to in-frame clones, with some not included. The sample has roughly 100,000 clones; about four fifths are singletons. Sequencing was carried out using PBMCs. All receptors derive from a woman aged 18-30 years in good health and CMV-seropositive. The CDR3 runs from the conserved cysteine through the conserved F or W. The order of the fields is clone size, V gene, CDR3 length, J gene, D gene, CDR3 protein, CDR3 DNA. D genes are given only for firm matches. Some rows mark clone size as missing; the rest say once, few, many or name a class of expanded clone.

>.|TRBV18|11|TRBJ1-5|.
CASSPQAPQHF
TGTGCCAGCTCACCACAAGCGCCCCAGCATTTT
>.|TRBV25-1|17|TRBJ2-3|TRBD1
CVSSERDRDGLGDTQYF
TGTGTCAGCAGTGAACGGGACAGGGACGGCCTCGGAGATACGCAGTATTTT
>.|TRBV5-1|14|TRBJ1-1|.
CASSLHRMGTEAFF
TGCGCCAGCAGCTTGCACAGGATGGGGACTGAAGCTTTCTTT
>.|TRBV29-1|12|TRBJ1-3|.
CSVETAGNTIYF
TGCAGCGTTGAGACAGCTGGAAACACCATATATTTT
>.|TRBV6-1|15|TRBJ1-5|TRBD1
CASSEGDSRNQPQHF
TGTGCCAGCAGTGAAGGGGACAGCAGAAATCAGCCCCAGCATTTT
>few|TRBV19|14|TRBJ2-7|TRBD1
CASSTQDRPYEQYF
TGTGCCAGTAGTACCCAGGACAGGCCCTACGAGCAGTACTTC
>.|TRBV2|14|TRBJ2-1|TRBD2
CAIGRDYGPDEQFF
TGTGCCATAGGCCGGGACTACGGCCCCGATGAGCAGTTCTTC
>.|TRBV7-8|17|TRBJ2-1|TRBD2
CASSLTIAGDSYNEQFF
TGTGCCAGCAGCTTAACGATAGCGGGGGACAGCTACAATGAGCAGTTCTTC
>.|TRBV28|13|TRBJ2-7|TRBD1
CASSLGDSYEQYF
TGTGCCAGCAGTTTGGGGGACAGCTACGAGCAGTACTTC
>few|TRBV29-1|11|TRBJ1-1|.
CSVVLGSEAFF
TGCAGCGTTGTTCTCGGGTCTGAAGCTTTCTTT
>.|TRBV7-9|14|TRBJ2-3|TRBD1
CASSLGQAGDTQYF
TGTGCCAGCAGCCTGGGACAGGCGGGAGATACGCAGTATTTT
>.|TRBV5-1|15|TRBJ1-6|.
CASSVTGSYNSPLHF
TGCGCCAGCAGCGTTACTGGTTCCTATAATTCACCCCTCCACTTT
>.|TRBV4-1|15|TRBJ1-3|TRBD1
CASSQETGVGNTIYF
TGCGCCAGCAGCCAAGAGACAGGGGTCGGAAACACCATATATTTT
>.|TRBV4-2|15|TRBJ2-7|.
CASSQDGWGAYEQYF
TGTGCCAGCAGCCAAGATGGCTGGGGCGCGTACGAGCAGTACTTC
>.|TRBV29-1|15|TRBJ1-1|.
CSVDPGGGTRTEAFF
TGCAGCGTTGACCCGGGAGGAGGGACTAGGACTGAAGCTTTCTTT
>.|TRBV19|19|TRBJ2-1|TRBD2
CASSIGLRTSGSSYNEQFF
TGTGCCAGTAGTATCGGCCTCCGGACTAGCGGGAGCTCCTACAATGAGCAGTTCTTC
>few|TRBV4-1|16|TRBJ2-7|TRBD2
CASSSLMTSPPYEQYF
TGCGCCAGCAGCTCATTGATGACTAGCCCTCCCTACGAGCAGTACTTC
>.|TRBV10-3|14|TRBJ2-7|.
CAISSPGGFYEQYF
TGTGCCATCAGTAGCCCCGGAGGGTTTTACGAGCAGTACTTC
>.|TRBV13|15|TRBJ2-6|.
CASNVRSAGANVLTF
TGTGCCAGCAACGTTCGCAGTGCTGGGGCCAACGTCCTGACTTTC
>.|TRBV6-6|14|TRBJ1-2|.
CASSYPVSGYGYTF
TGTGCCAGCAGTTACCCCGTCTCGGGATATGGCTACACCTTC
>once|TRBV7-3|15|TRBJ2-5|TRBD2
CASSLNSGGGETQYF
TGTGCCAGCAGCTTAAACTCCGGGGGGGGAGAGACCCAGTACTTC
>.|TRBV19|17|TRBJ1-5|.
CASSTNRARGDDQPQHF
TGTGCCAGTAGTACAAACAGGGCTCGGGGAGACGATCAGCCCCAGCATTTT